Listed below are T cell receptor beta chains from one sample, sequenced in a study of T cells in Graves' hyperthyroidism and ophthalmopathy. MiXCR, run by TCRdb on the multiplex PCR reads, gives a single entry per CDR3 protein. The sample includes 500,000 to 600,000 distinct CDR3 sequences, 46% of them seen just once. Sequenced sample: peripheral blood or thyroid tissue (not recorded which). The receptor source for this set is a woman aged 18-29 years with Graves' hyperthyroidism. CDR3s include the opening cysteine and the closing phenylalanine or tryptophan. D genes are given only for firm matches. Expanded clones get a size class; other rows say once, few or many, or leave the size out.

size	length	V	J	D	DNA	CDR3
many	15	TRBV15	TRBJ2-7	TRBD2	TGTGCCACCAGCAGAGAAATAGCGGGATCCTACGAGCAGTACTTC	CATSREIAGSYEQYF
many	14	TRBV12-3/TRBV12-4	TRBJ2-7	NA	TGTGCCAGCAGTCCCGGGACGCCAAACTACGAGCAGTACTTC	CASSPGTPNYEQYF
once	14	TRBV11-1	TRBJ2-6	NA	TGTGCCAGCAGCCCCCCGCTGGGGGCCAACGTCCTGACTTTC	CASSPPLGANVLTF
NA	12	TRBV6-2/TRBV6-3	TRBJ2-7	NA	TGTGCCGTTGCGGATAGCACAGATACGCAGTACTTC	CAVADSTDTQYF
few	16	TRBV5-1	TRBJ1-1	NA	TGCGCCAGCAGCTTTTCCCCAATTAACTCGTTTTCTGAAGCTTTCTTT	CASSFSPINSFSEAFF
NA	15	TRBV7-8	TRBJ2-2	NA	NA	CASSPGLARSGSCFF
many	15	TRBV4-1	TRBJ1-1	NA	TGCGCCAGCAGCCAAGGGTTAAGACCGGGCACTGAAGCTTTCTTT	CASSQGLRPGTEAFF
NA	13	TRBV2	TRBJ2-5	TRBD1	TGTGCCAGCAGCGTGGGCAGGGGGGAGACCCAGTACTTC	CASSVGRGETQYF
many	14	TRBV20-1	TRBJ1-3	NA	TGCAGTGCTCGACAGGATCTCTCTGGAAACACCATATATTTT	CSARQDLSGNTIYF
once	14	TRBV29-1	TRBJ1-5	NA	TGCAGCGTTGAATTATGGGACTACAATCAGCCCCAGCATTTT	CSVELWDYNQPQHF
NA	12	TRBV29-1	TRBJ1-2	NA	TGCAGCGTTGGTTCACGAGGGGTCGGCTACACCTTC	CSVGSRGVGYTF
many	14	TRBV12-5	TRBJ1-6	NA	TGTGCTAGTGGTTCGGCAGTGGGAAATTCACCCCTCCACTTT	CASGSAVGNSPLHF
many	16	TRBV11-2	TRBJ2-6	TRBD1	TGTGCCAGCAGCATCTACAGGGGGAGTGGGGCCAACGTCCTGACTTTC	CASSIYRGSGANVLTF